The clone carrying this T cell receptor beta chain has at least ten counts. The antigen remains unidentified. The CDR3 is 15 residues long. Germline CDR1 SEHNR, CDR2 FQNEAQ (reference sequence). Trimming stripped 0 bases from V and 5 bases from J, with 11 bases between. TCRdb analysed the 5' RACE reads with MiXCR anew, one entry per CDR3 protein. Of roughly 75,000 distinct CDR3 sequences in the sample, roughly 12% were seen once. These data are taken from a study of early T cells in non-severe SARS-CoV-2 infection. Study-wide context: The input, bulk RNA from unsorted whole blood, was sequenced, and chains were unpaired. Study-wide results and caveats: Reliance on VDJdb matching favored anti-spike CD8 responses; private and CD4 specificities were missed.

V gene TRBV7-9 combines with J gene TRBJ2-1; D remains unclear. The receptor was derived from an adult who was a healthcare worker with PCR-confirmed SARS-CoV-2 infection or an uninfected control (not recorded which). The sequenced material came from whole blood. In DNA form, the CDR3 reads TGTGCCAGCAGCTTAGCTAGACTGGACCACAATGAGCAGTTCTTC. Protein sequence: CASSLARLDHNEQFF.